The next 3 T cell receptor beta chains were all read from a single sample in a study of T cells after yellow fever vaccination. In TCRdb, the 5' RACE reads were re-called with MiXCR into one record per CDR3 protein. The sample holds around 230,000 distinct CDR3 sequences, roughly 6.2% seen once. The sample in question was CD4+ T cells sorted from PBMCs, obtained on the day of the yellow fever booster vaccination. These receptors all stem from a man younger than 45 who received the YFV17D yellow fever vaccine.

This clonotype was seen more than once but under ten times. V usage is TRBV29-1 and J usage is TRBJ2-1; 13 nucleotides line up with TRBD2. V lost 1 base to trimming and J lost 4 bases; unmatched junction nucleotides: 1. This CDR3 has 15 amino acids. Germline loops: CDR1 SQVTM, CDR2 ANQGSEA. In DNA, the CDR3 is TGCAGCGTTGAAGCGGGACTAGCGGGATACAATGAGCAGTTCTTC. It codes for CSVEAGLAGYNEQFF.

This clonotype occurred many times. The chain combines TRBV28 with TRBJ2-7; a weak D match, TRBD1 (6 bases). V dropped 4 bases and J dropped 6 bases, with 13 bases sitting between them. This CDR3 region has 13 residues. The V gene's germline CDR1 is MDHEN and CDR2 SYDVKM. The CDR3 loop is CASSSGQLAEQYF. CDR3 bases: TGTGCCAGCAGTTCTGGACAGCTCGCCGAGCAGTACTTC.

This clonotype was detected only a few times. The genes are TRBV24-1 and TRBJ2-1; perhaps TRBD2 as D (6 bases). Germline CDR1 and CDR2: KGHDR and SFDVKD. V lost 4 bases to trimming and J lost 4 bases, with 16 bases between them. This CDR3 has 16 residues. The CDR3 region is CATSDLRDGGYNEQFF. The CDR3 coding sequence is TGTGCCACCAGTGACCTAAGGGACGGAGGGTACAATGAGCAGTTCTTC.